The clone carrying this TCR beta chain occurred once. One junction end disagrees with the germline gene, perhaps due to a read error. This entry belongs to a study of blood T cell repertoires in COVID-19. The CDR3 covers 16 residues. From germline, CDR1 is LGHDT and CDR2 YNNKEL (reference sequence). Produced via immunoSEQ multiplex PCR; TCRdb's table is partial and in-frame only. The data contain tens of thousands of clones, around three quarters of them singletons. This receptor was taken from a woman in her 70s with acute or convalescent COVID-19. Input material: peripheral blood. The chain combines TRBV3-1 (or the pseudogene TRBV3-2) with TRBJ2-5, with TRBD2 matching over 8 bases. CDR3 residues: CASSPVGLVAGPGPHF. CDR3 DNA: TGTGCCAGCAGCCCCGTCGGGTTGGTAGCGGGACCGGGGCCACACTTC.